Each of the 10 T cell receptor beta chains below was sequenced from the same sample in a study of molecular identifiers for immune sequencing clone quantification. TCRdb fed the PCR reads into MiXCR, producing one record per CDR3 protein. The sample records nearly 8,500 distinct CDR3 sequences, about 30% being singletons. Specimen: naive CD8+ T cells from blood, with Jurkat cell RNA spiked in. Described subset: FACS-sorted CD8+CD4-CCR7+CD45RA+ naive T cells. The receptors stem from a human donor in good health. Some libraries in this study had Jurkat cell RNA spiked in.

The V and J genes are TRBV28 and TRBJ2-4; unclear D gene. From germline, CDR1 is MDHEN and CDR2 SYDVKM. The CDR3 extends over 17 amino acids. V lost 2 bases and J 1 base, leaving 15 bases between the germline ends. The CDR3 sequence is CASSLVGRRMAKNIQYF. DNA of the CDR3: TGTGCCAGCAGTTTAGTGGGCCGTCGGATGGCCAAAAACATTCAGTACTTC.

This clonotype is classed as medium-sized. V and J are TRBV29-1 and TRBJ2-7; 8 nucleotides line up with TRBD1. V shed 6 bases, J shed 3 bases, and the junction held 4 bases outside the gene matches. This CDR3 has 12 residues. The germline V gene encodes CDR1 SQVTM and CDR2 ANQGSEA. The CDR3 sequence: CSVADRGYEQYF. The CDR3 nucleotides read TGCAGCGTCGCTGACAGGGGCTACGAGCAGTACTTC.

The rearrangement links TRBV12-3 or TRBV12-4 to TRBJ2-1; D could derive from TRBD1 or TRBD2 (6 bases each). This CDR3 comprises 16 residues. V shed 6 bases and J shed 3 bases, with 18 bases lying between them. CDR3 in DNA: TGTGCCAGCAGCCAAGCTCTAGGGGGGAGCTACAATGAGCAGTTCTTC. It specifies CASSQALGGSYNEQFF.

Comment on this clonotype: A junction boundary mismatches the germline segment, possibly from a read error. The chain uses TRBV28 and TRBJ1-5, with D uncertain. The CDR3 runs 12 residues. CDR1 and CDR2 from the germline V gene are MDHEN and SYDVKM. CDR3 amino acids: CASSPPNQPRHF. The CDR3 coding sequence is TGTGCCAGCAGCCCCCCCAATCAGCCCCGGCATTTT.

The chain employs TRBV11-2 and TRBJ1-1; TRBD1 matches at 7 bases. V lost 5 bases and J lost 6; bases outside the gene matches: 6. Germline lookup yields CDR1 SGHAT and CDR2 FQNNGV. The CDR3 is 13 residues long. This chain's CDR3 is CASSKDRDAEAFF. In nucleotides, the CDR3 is TGTGCCAGCAGCAAAGACAGGGACGCTGAAGCTTTCTTT.

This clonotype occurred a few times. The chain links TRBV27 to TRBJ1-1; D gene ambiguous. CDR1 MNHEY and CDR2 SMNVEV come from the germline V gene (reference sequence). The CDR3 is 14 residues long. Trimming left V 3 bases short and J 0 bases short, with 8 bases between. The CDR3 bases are TGTGCCAGCAGTTTCGGGGTCATGAACACTGAAGCTTTCTTT. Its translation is CASSFGVMNTEAFF.

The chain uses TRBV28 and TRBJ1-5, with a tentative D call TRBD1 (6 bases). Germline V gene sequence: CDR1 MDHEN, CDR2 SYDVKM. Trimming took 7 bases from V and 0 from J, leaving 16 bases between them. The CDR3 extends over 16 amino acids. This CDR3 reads CASTVDRPYSNQPQHF. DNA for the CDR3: TGTGCCAGCACCGTCGACAGGCCATATAGCAATCAGCCCCAGCATTTT.

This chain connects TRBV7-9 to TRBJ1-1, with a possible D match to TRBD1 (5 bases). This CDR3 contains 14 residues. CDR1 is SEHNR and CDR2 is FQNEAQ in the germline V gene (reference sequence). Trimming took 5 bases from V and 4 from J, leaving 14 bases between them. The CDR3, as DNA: TGTGCCAGCAGCGGAACAGGTGACGGCACTGAAGCTTTCTTT. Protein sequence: CASSGTGDGTEAFF.

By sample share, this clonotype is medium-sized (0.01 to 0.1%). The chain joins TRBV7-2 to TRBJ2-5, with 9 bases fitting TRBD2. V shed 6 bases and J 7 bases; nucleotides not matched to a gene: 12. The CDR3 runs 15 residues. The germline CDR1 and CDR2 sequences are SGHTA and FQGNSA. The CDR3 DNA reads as TGTGCCAGCAGAAATAGCGGGAGCGCCCGGTCGACCCAGTACTTC. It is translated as CASRNSGSARSTQYF.

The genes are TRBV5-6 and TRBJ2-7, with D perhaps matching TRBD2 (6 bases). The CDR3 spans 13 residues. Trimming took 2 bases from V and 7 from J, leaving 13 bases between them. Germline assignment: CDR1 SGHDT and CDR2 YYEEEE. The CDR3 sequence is CASSFGLAPEQYF. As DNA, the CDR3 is TGTGCCAGCAGCTTCGGCCTAGCGCCTGAGCAGTACTTC.